This TCR beta chain is drawn from a study of blood T cell repertoires in COVID-19. Trimming took off 2 bases at V and 1 base at J, with 9 bases between the two ends. The CDR3 has 15 residues. CDR1 and CDR2 from the germline V gene are MNHNS and SASEGT. The table came from immunoSEQ multiplex PCR; TCRdb's copy has only in-frame clones and leaves some out. The sample includes 130,000 to 150,000 clones, around 83% of them seen just once. Sequencing was done on a sample of peripheral blood. The chain carries TRBV6-1 and TRBJ2-1; tentative D call: TRBD1 (6 bases). This clonotype was obtained from a woman aged 45 to 65 in a cohort sampled during active or convalescent COVID-19. The CDR3 is CASSETGNSYNEQFF. The CDR3 DNA is TGTGCCAGCAGTGAAACAGGGAATTCCTACAATGAGCAGTTCTTC.